These 24 T cell receptor beta chains came from one sample sequenced in a study of post-analysis software for immune sequencing data. Study-wide results and limits: When patients were compared with controls, four or five TRBV segments were more frequent, TRBV5-6, TRBV5-1 and TRBV20-1 among them.

Their antigens are not known. The authors incorporated unique molecular identifiers into the TCR beta cDNA libraries. TCRdb ran MiXCR on the PCR reads and lists one entry per CDR3 protein. The table has some 370,000 distinct CDR3 sequences, roughly 36% seen once. The sample comprised blood. The receptors derive from a girl aged 5-17 years with multiple sclerosis.

Concerning this clonotype itself: A junction end diverges from the germline sequence, so it may reflect a read error. This rearrangement joins TRBV4-1 to TRBJ2-3, with TRBD1 matching over 7 bases. CDR1 and CDR2 from the germline V gene are MGHRA and YSYEKL. The CDR3 has 16 residues. This chain's CDR3 is CASRDGTEASTDTQYF. The DNA for the CDR3 is TGCGCCAGCAGGGACGGGACAGAGGCTAGCACGGATACGCAGTATTTT.

A note on this clonotype: Sequence at one end of the junction differs from germline and may be a read error. The V call is TRBV7-6, the J call TRBJ2-3; TRBD1 or TRBD2 may be the D gene (5 bases each). The CDR3 totals 14 residues. CDR1 and CDR2 from the germline V gene are SGHVS and FNYEAQ. CDR3 residues: CACSGFGTTDTQYF. CDR3 nucleotide sequence: TGTGCCTGCAGCGGATTCGGGACCACAGATACGCAGTATTTT.

This clonotype appeared a few times. This chain connects TRBV10-3 to TRBJ2-1; 7 nucleotides match TRBD1. CDR3 size: 13 residues. Looked up from germline, CDR1 is ENHRY and CDR2 is SYGVKD. The V and J ends lost 5 bases and 4 bases, in that order; junction bases with no gene match: 2. CDR3 coding DNA: TGTGCCATCAGTCCGGGACAGTACAATGAGCAGTTCTTC. It yields the protein CAISPGQYNEQFF.

This clonotype appeared a few times. The chain employs TRBV18 and TRBJ2-1; TRBD1 aligns across 7 bases. This CDR3 is 15 amino acids long. Germline trimming cut 0 bases from V and 5 bases from J; bases unmatched to any gene: 4. The V gene's germline CDR1 is KGHSH and CDR2 LQKENI. Here the CDR3 reads CASSPPGQLNNEQFF. The CDR3, as DNA: TGTGCCAGCTCACCACCGGGACAGCTAAACAATGAGCAGTTCTTC.

The rearrangement joins TRBV4-1 to TRBJ2-5, with D perhaps matching TRBD2 (7 bases). V lost 4 bases and J 2 bases, leaving 17 bases between the germline ends. CDR3 length: 16 amino acids. CDR1 and CDR2 from the germline V gene are MGHRA and YSYEKL. CDR3 nucleotides: TGCGCCAGCAGCCTTCCGGTGGGGGGGGCACAAGAGACCCAGTACTTC. It encodes CASSLPVGGAQETQYF.

J is TRBJ2-1 and V is TRBV5-5; D call uncertain. Germline V lookup: CDR1 SGHKS, CDR2 YYEKEE (reference sequence). The CDR3 has 14 amino acids. Trimming stripped 2 bases from V and 9 bases from J, with 15 bases between. For the CDR3, the DNA is TGTGCCAGCAGCTTAAGTACGGGCGTGGGTGAGCAGTTCTTC. Residues: CASSLSTGVGEQFF.

The V call is TRBV7-9, the J call TRBJ2-1, with a possible D match to TRBD2 (5 bases). V gave up 5 bases and J gave up 8 bases, with 25 bases separating them. This CDR3 is built from 17 residues. In germline, CDR1 is SEHNR, CDR2 FQNEAQ (reference sequence). CDR3 nucleotide sequence: TGTGCCAGCAGCAACGACCCGGCGGAGCGCTTGAGGGATGAGCAGTTCTTC. Protein product: CASSNDPAERLRDEQFF.

The sample holds a few counts of this clonotype. The chain recombines TRBV4-3 with TRBJ1-5; D remains ambiguous. CDR1 is LGHNA and CDR2 is YSLEER in the germline V gene. V was shortened by 0 bases and J by 5 bases, with 8 bases between the two germline ends. This CDR3 comprises 14 residues. CDR3 in amino acids: CASSQEAFYQPQHF. The CDR3 bases are TGCGCCAGCAGCCAAGAAGCATTTTATCAGCCCCAGCATTTT.

The chain combines TRBV5-1 with TRBJ2-2; the D gene is possibly TRBD2 (6 bases). The CDR3 totals 15 residues. Germline V gives CDR1 SGHRS, CDR2 YFSETQ. Trimming took 2 bases from V and 0 from J, leaving 8 bases between them. CDR3 region: CASSLAGPNTGELFF. DNA for the CDR3: TGCGCCAGCAGCTTAGCGGGTCCGAACACCGGGGAGCTGTTTTTT.

The CDR3 is CASAPGDRPYNEQFF. The DNA for the CDR3 is TGCGCCAGCGCGCCTGGGGACAGGCCCTACAATGAGCAGTTCTTC. The chain links TRBV5-1 to TRBJ2-1; 8 bases are shared with TRBD1. The germline V gene encodes CDR1 SGHRS and CDR2 YFSETQ. This CDR3 has 15 amino acids. The J segment lost 2 bases and the V segment lost 7 bases, leaving 8 bases of the junction unmatched.

The J gene is TRBJ1-2, the V gene TRBV29-1; D remains unclear. With 2 bases removed from V and 10 bases from J, the gap between germline ends came to 14 bases. Germline V gives CDR1 SQVTM, CDR2 ANQGSEA. The CDR3 extends over 12 amino acids. The CDR3 region is CSVESWGSVYTF. The CDR3 nucleotides are TGCAGCGTTGAAAGTTGGGGTTCCGTCTACACCTTC.

This clonotype turned up a few times. The chain links TRBV4-1 to TRBJ1-2; 7 nucleotides agree with TRBD1. Trimming removed 3 bases from V and 10 bases from J; junction bases left unmatched: 14. Germline-derived CDR1 and CDR2 are MGHRA and YSYEKL. The CDR3 has 15 amino acids. The CDR3 DNA reads TGCGCCAGCAGCCAGGCATCTACGGGACAGTTATTCTACACCTTC. Amino acids: CASSQASTGQLFYTF.

The chain combines TRBV24-1 with TRBJ1-2; perhaps TRBD1 as D (5 bases). CDR3 length: 13 residues. The ends were cut back, 4 bases at V and 2 bases at J, with 7 bases in the middle. CDR1 and CDR2 (germline): KGHDR, SFDVKD. CDR3 residues: CATSEGLNYGYTF. DNA for the CDR3: TGTGCCACCAGTGAGGGGCTGAACTATGGCTACACCTTC.

The V gene is TRBV20-1, the J gene TRBJ2-7; TRBD1 is a possible D gene (6 bases). The V gene's germline CDR1 is DFQATT and CDR2 SNEGSKA (reference sequence). The germline V and J ends were trimmed by 8 bases and 0 bases, with 14 bases remaining between them. The CDR3 has 13 residues. This chain's CDR3 is CSTRDRSSYEQYF. For the CDR3, the DNA is TGCAGTACCCGTGACAGGAGCTCCTACGAGCAGTACTTC.

Comment on this clonotype: At one of its ends the junction is not consistent with the germline gene, which may arise from a read error. The chain has TRBV7-2 and TRBJ2-1, with 8 bases matching TRBD2. The germline V gene has CDR1 SGHTA and CDR2 FQGNSA. This CDR3 comprises 15 residues. DNA for the CDR3: TGTGTCAGCAGCCCCCGGCGGGGGGCCCCCATCGAGCAGTTCTTC. Protein: CVSSPRRGAPIEQFF.

The V call is TRBV6-5, the J call TRBJ1-2; TRBD1 aligns across 7 bases. V lost 0 bases to trimming and J lost 7 bases; unmatched junction nucleotides: 8. The germline V gene has CDR1 MNHEY and CDR2 SVGAGI. This CDR3 spans 15 amino acids. The CDR3 sequence: CASSYSTGSWGGYTF. The CDR3 DNA reads as TGTGCCAGCAGTTACTCGACAGGGTCCTGGGGTGGCTACACCTTC.

The rearrangement joins TRBV6-5 to TRBJ2-2, with 7 bases that match TRBD2. CDR3 length: 14 amino acids. Trimming cost V 2 bases and J 7 bases; bases outside gene matches: 4. Germline V gene data show CDR1 as MNHEY and CDR2 as SVGAGI. In DNA, the CDR3 is TGTGCCAGCAGTTACAAAGCGGGAATCGGGGAGCTGTTTTTT. Its translation is CASSYKAGIGELFF.

About this clonotype: A much larger clone lies one base from this, so it may be a read error. The CDR3 carries no conserved terminal phenylalanine or tryptophan, so it likely arises from a read error. The chain has TRBV12-3 or TRBV12-4 and TRBJ2-7; unclear D gene. CDR3 length: 12 amino acids. With 2 bases removed from V and 3 bases from J, the gap between germline ends came to 5 bases. As DNA, the CDR3 is TGTGCCAGCAGTTTAAGGGACTACGAGCAGTACTGC. Residues: CASSLRDYEQYC.

The chain combines TRBV15 with TRBJ2-7, with a possible D match to TRBD2 (6 bases). V lost 0 bases and J 5 bases, leaving 23 bases between the germline ends. The CDR3 length is 18 residues. Germline CDR1 LNHNV, CDR2 YYDKDF (reference sequence). CDR3 sequence reads: CATSRDAIIVGGPDEQYF. CDR3 in DNA: TGTGCCACCAGCAGAGATGCAATCATCGTCGGGGGACCGGACGAGCAGTACTTC.

The rearrangement joins TRBV12-3 or TRBV12-4 to TRBJ1-1; 8 bases match TRBD1. Unmatched junction bases numbered 7, after V lost 7 bases and J lost 3 bases. This CDR3 comprises 14 residues. CDR3 sequence: CASTLTGAYTEAFF. As DNA, the CDR3 is TGTGCCAGCACCCTGACAGGGGCTTACACTGAAGCTTTCTTT.

The chain carries TRBV5-1 and TRBJ2-5, with 12 bases fitting TRBD1. The V segment lost 8 bases and the J segment 4 bases; nucleotides outside the gene matches: 9. Germline V lookup: CDR1 SGHRS, CDR2 YFSETQ. CDR3 length: 15 residues. The CDR3: CASLPGQGARETQYF. CDR3 nucleotide sequence: TGCGCCAGTCTACCGGGACAGGGGGCGCGAGAGACCCAGTACTTC.

The chain employs TRBV7-8 and TRBJ2-7, with D perhaps matching TRBD1 (6 bases). Germline V gene data show CDR1 as SGHVS and CDR2 as FQNEAQ. Trimming removed 1 base from V and 6 bases from J, with 10 bases in between. CDR3 size: 13 residues. CDR3 sequence (DNA): TGTGCCAGCAGCTTAGAAAGGGGGAGCGAGCAGTACTTC. Translating gives CASSLERGSEQYF.

This chain joins TRBV9 and TRBJ2-6; perhaps TRBD2 as D (5 bases). CDR1 is SGDLS, CDR2 YYNGEE, per germline. The CDR3 covers 15 residues. V shed 2 bases and J shed 3 bases, with 9 bases lying between them. The CDR3 bases are TGTGCCAGCAGCGTGTACGGGAATGGGGCCAACGTCCTGACTTTC. Its protein product is CASSVYGNGANVLTF.

This rearrangement joins TRBV12-3 or TRBV12-4 to TRBJ1-4, with D tentatively TRBD1 (6 bases). V lost 6 bases, J lost 5 bases, and 16 bases lay in between. The CDR3 runs 15 residues. The CDR3 DNA is TGTGCCAGCAGGATACAGGGAACCCAGAATGAAAAACTGTTTTTT. This sequence encodes CASRIQGTQNEKLFF.